This is a list of T cell receptor beta chains from one sample in a study of T cell changes during pregnancy in multiple sclerosis. Some clones are missing from TCRdb's copy, which holds only in-frame ones; the method was immunoSEQ multiplex PCR. Among 52,000 or so clones, about nine tenths were seen once, and the ten largest hold approximately 0.6%. The sample in question was CD4+ T cells from peripheral blood mononuclear cells, obtained in the first trimester of pregnancy. All receptors come from a female donor with multiple sclerosis, enrolled in a pregnancy study. The CDR3 runs from the conserved cysteine through the conserved F or W. The D gene is left open where the match is weak. Part of the rows lack a size; the others show once, few, many or a class for expanded clones.

d_call,j_call,clone_size,v_call,cdr3_nt,cdr3_aa
-,TRBJ2-1,-,TRBV30,TGTGCCTGGAGGCCCAAGCGGGCTCTGAGCTTGCAGTTCTTC,CAWRPKRALSLQFF
TRBD2,TRBJ2-5,-,TRBV7-2,TGTGCCAGCAGCTTAGGGGGCGGGAGTGGGGGGACCCAGTACTTC,CASSLGGGSGGTQYF
-,TRBJ2-7,-,TRBV6-5,TGTGCCAGCAGGGAGGGGAGCTCCTACGAGCAGTACTTC,CASREGSSYEQYF
TRBD1,TRBJ1-5,-,TRBV6-5,TGTGCCAGCAGTTGGACAGGGGGCGATCAGCCCCAGCATTTT,CASSWTGGDQPQHF
-,TRBJ2-1,-,TRBV7-2,TGTGCCAGCAGCTTAGCGTCACTAGTAGGGAACAATGAGCAGTTCTTC,CASSLASLVGNNEQFF
TRBD1,TRBJ2-2,-,TRBV6-4,TGTGCCAGCAGCAGGGGACAGCCCTCCGCCGCGAACACCGGGGAGCTGTTTTTT,CASSRGQPSAANTGELFF
-,TRBJ2-7,-,TRBV6-5,TGTGCCAGCAGCTCCCCGCAGGGATACCACTACGAGCAGTACTTC,CASSSPQGYHYEQYF
-,TRBJ2-4,once,TRBV18,TGTGCCAGCTCACCCCCGGCGCAGGGAAACATTCAGTACTTC,CASSPPAQGNIQYF
-,TRBJ1-2,-,TRBV2,TGTGCCAGCAGTGAAGATCAAATGGTTCCTGGGAGTGCCTTC,CASSEDQMVPGSAF
TRBD1,TRBJ1-5,few,TRBV27,TGTGCCAGCAGTTTAAGGGGGACAGCCCATCAGCCCCAGCATTTT,CASSLRGTAHQPQHF